This T cell receptor beta chain was sequenced during a study of cytomegalovirus exposure and HLA in healthy donors. The study, taken as a whole, reports: Later analysis suggested most CMV-associated TCR beta chains were HLA-restricted. Among the CMV-associated chains, a few were confirmed in vitro as specific for CMV antigens.

About this clone itself: As yet, its antigen is unknown.

From germline, CDR1 is SEHNR and CDR2 FQNEAQ (reference sequence). CDR3 length: 12 residues. V lost 1 base and J lost 10, with 8 bases in between. With 60 Vbeta and 13 Jbeta primers, the PCR was carried out. Profiled with immunoSEQ multiplex PCR; TCRdb holds only in-frame clones, not every one. The repertoire consists of some 110,000 clones, with around 75% occurring once and the leading ten covering approximately 6.9%. Sequencing input: PBMCs. The chain recombines TRBV7-9 with TRBJ2-1, with D perhaps matching TRBD2 (5 bases). This TCR came from a man aged 25 to 40 in good health and CMV-seropositive. CDR3 loop: CASSLERGEQFF. The DNA of the CDR3 is TGTGCCAGCAGCTTAGAACGGGGAGAGCAGTTCTTC.